These T cell receptor beta chains were read from a single sample in a study of T cells after yellow fever vaccination. MiXCR was run by TCRdb on the 5' RACE reads, yielding one entry per CDR3 protein. The table records 95,000 to 150,000 distinct CDR3 sequences, over 8% of them present only once. Sequencing was performed on CD8+ T cells sorted from PBMCs, taken on the day of the yellow fever booster vaccination. The receptors shown here come from a man between 18 and 29 years old who received the YFV17D yellow fever vaccine. CDR3s include the opening cysteine and the closing phenylalanine or tryptophan. Each record gives: clone size, D gene, V gene, J gene, CDR3 protein, CDR3 DNA. A D gene is named only where the DNA matches it firmly. Some rows mark clone size as missing; the rest say once, few, many or name a class of expanded clone.

clone size: few; D gene: NA; V gene: TRBV6-5; J gene: TRBJ2-1; CDR3 protein: CASRRSGVYNEQFF; CDR3 DNA: TGTGCCAGCAGGAGGAGCGGCGTATACAATGAGCAGTTCTTC
clone size: NA; D gene: NA; V gene: TRBV4-3; J gene: TRBJ2-2; CDR3 protein: CASSQDDRNTGELFF; CDR3 DNA: TGCGCCAGCAGCCAAGATGACAGGAACACCGGGGAGCTGTTTTTT
clone size: NA; D gene: TRBD2; V gene: TRBV6-5; J gene: TRBJ2-1; CDR3 protein: CASSVTSGGGREQFF; CDR3 DNA: TGTGCCAGCAGTGTGACTAGCGGGGGGGGTCGTGAGCAGTTCTTC
clone size: few; D gene: NA; V gene: TRBV7-9; J gene: TRBJ1-5; CDR3 protein: CASRSARDGDSPQHF; CDR3 DNA: TGTGCCAGCAGATCTGCCCGGGACGGAGATTCGCCCCAGCATTTT
clone size: NA; D gene: NA; V gene: TRBV29-1; J gene: TRBJ1-1; CDR3 protein: CSVSRNTEAFF; CDR3 DNA: TGCAGCGTGTCCAGGAACACTGAAGCTTTCTTT
clone size: many; D gene: NA; V gene: TRBV12-3/TRBV12-4; J gene: TRBJ2-3; CDR3 protein: CASSLGPLHTQYF; CDR3 DNA: TGTGCCAGCAGTTTAGGTCCCTTACATACGCAGTATTTT
clone size: many; D gene: NA; V gene: TRBV4-1; J gene: TRBJ1-1; CDR3 protein: CASSQENGGRTEAFF; CDR3 DNA: TGCGCCAGCAGCCAAGAGAACGGGGGGCGCACTGAAGCTTTCTTT
clone size: few; D gene: TRBD1; V gene: TRBV12-3/TRBV12-4; J gene: TRBJ1-3; CDR3 protein: CASSLTFRGRSGNTIYF; CDR3 DNA: TGTGCCAGCAGTTTGACGTTCAGGGGGCGCTCAGGAAACACCATATATTTT
clone size: NA; D gene: NA; V gene: TRBV19; J gene: TRBJ1-1; CDR3 protein: CASSIEGGGGPREAFF; CDR3 DNA: TGTGCCAGTAGTATAGAAGGTGGCGGAGGACCCCGTGAAGCTTTCTTT
clone size: few; D gene: NA; V gene: TRBV4-3; J gene: TRBJ1-1; CDR3 protein: CASSQVIYDNTEAFF; CDR3 DNA: TGCGCCAGCAGCCAGGTCATTTATGACAACACTGAAGCTTTCTTT
clone size: many; D gene: NA; V gene: TRBV7-9; J gene: TRBJ2-1; CDR3 protein: CASSLFAVNEQFF; CDR3 DNA: TGTGCCAGCAGCTTATTCGCCGTAAATGAGCAGTTCTTC
clone size: many; D gene: NA; V gene: TRBV28; J gene: TRBJ1-5; CDR3 protein: CASSLQLGAQHF; CDR3 DNA: TGTGCCAGCAGCCTTCAATTGGGTGCCCAGCATTTT
clone size: few; D gene: TRBD2; V gene: TRBV5-1; J gene: TRBJ2-5; CDR3 protein: CASSTGTSEETQYF; CDR3 DNA: TGCGCCAGCAGTACCGGGACTAGCGAAGAGACCCAGTACTTC
clone size: NA; D gene: TRBD2; V gene: TRBV7-2; J gene: TRBJ2-3; CDR3 protein: CASSHEPAGRADTQYF; CDR3 DNA: TGTGCCAGCAGCCACGAACCTGCAGGGAGGGCAGATACGCAGTATTTT
clone size: NA; D gene: NA; V gene: TRBV7-2; J gene: TRBJ2-5; CDR3 protein: CASSLYVGPGETQYF; CDR3 DNA: TGTGCCAGCAGCTTATACGTGGGACCTGGGGAGACCCAGTACTTC
clone size: NA; D gene: NA; V gene: TRBV7-9; J gene: TRBJ1-1; CDR3 protein: CASSLRRGSTEAFF; CDR3 DNA: TGTGCCAGCAGCTTACGGCGGGGGAGCACTGAAGCTTTCTTT